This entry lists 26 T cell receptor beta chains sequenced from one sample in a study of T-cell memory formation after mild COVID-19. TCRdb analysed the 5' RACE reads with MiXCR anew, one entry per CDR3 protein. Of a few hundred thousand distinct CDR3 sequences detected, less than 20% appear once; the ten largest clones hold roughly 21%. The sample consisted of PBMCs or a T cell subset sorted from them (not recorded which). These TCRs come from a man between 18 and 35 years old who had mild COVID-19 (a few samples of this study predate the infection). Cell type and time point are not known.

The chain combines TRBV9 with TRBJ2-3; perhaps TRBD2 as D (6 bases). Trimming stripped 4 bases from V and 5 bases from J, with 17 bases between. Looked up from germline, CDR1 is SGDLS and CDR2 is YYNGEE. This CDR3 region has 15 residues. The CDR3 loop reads CASSYYAGPGDTQYF. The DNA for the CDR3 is TGTGCCAGCAGCTACTATGCGGGGCCGGGAGATACGCAGTATTTT.

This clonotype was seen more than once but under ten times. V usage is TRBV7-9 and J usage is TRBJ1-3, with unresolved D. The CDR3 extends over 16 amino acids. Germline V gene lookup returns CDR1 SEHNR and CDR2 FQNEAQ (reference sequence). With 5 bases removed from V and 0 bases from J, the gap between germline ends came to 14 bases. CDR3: CASSPQERFSGNTIYF. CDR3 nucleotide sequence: TGTGCCAGCAGCCCCCAGGAGAGGTTCTCTGGAAACACCATATATTTT.

Here the CDR3 DNA reads TGTGCCAGACAGGGGTTCAAAAACATTCAGTACTTC. This sequence encodes CARQGFKNIQYF. This chain links TRBV28 with TRBJ2-4, with 7 bases that match TRBD1. Germline lookup yields CDR1 MDHEN and CDR2 SYDVKM. This CDR3 region has 12 residues. Trimming cost V 9 bases and J 3 bases; bases outside gene matches: 2.

The CDR3 spells CASSLARYPGQGFSPLHF. CDR3 nucleotide sequence: TGTGCCAGCAGCTTAGCCCGGTACCCGGGACAGGGGTTCTCACCCCTCCACTTT. The chain has TRBV7-9 and TRBJ1-6, with TRBD1 matching 10 bases. This CDR3 is built from 18 residues. Germline assignment: CDR1 SEHNR and CDR2 FQNEAQ (reference sequence). V shed 0 bases and J 10 bases; nucleotides not matched to a gene: 12.

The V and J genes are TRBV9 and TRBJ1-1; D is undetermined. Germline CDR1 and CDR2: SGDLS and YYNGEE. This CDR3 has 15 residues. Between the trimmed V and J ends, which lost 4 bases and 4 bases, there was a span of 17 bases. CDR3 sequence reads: CASSNTGKVGTEAFF. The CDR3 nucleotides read TGTGCCAGCAGCAACACCGGGAAGGTCGGCACTGAAGCTTTCTTT. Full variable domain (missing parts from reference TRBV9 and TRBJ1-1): DSGVTQTPKHLITATGQRVTLRCSPRSGDLSVYWYQQSLDQGLQFLIQYYNGEERAKGNILERFSAQQFPDLHSELNLSSLELGDSALYFCASSNTGKVGTEAFFGQGTRLTVV.

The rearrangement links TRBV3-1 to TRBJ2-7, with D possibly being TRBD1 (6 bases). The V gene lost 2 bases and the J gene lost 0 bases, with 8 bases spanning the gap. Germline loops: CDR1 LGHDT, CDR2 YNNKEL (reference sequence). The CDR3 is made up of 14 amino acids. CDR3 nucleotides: TGTGCCAGCAGCCAAAGGGGGACCTCCTACGAGCAGTACTTC. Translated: CASSQRGTSYEQYF.

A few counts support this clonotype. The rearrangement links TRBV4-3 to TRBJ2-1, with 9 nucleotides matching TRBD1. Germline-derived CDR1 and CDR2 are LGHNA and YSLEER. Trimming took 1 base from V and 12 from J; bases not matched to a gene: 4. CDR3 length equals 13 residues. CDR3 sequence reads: CASSQGTGDRQFF. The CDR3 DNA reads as TGCGCCAGCAGCCAAGGGACAGGGGATAGGCAGTTCTTC.

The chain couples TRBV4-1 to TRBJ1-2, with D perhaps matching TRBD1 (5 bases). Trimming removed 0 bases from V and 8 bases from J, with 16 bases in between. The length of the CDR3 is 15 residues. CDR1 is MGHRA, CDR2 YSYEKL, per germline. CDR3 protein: CASSQDWGRDGGYTF. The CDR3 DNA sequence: TGCGCCAGCAGCCAAGATTGGGGACGTGATGGGGGCTACACCTTC.

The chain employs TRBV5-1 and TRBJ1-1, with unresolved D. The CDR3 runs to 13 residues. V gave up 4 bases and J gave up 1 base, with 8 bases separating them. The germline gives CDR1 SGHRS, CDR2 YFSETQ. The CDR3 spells CASSINANTEAFF. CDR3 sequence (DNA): TGCGCCAGCAGCATCAATGCGAACACTGAAGCTTTCTTT. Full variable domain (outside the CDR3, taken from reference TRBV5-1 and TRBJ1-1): KAGVTQTPRYLIKTRGQQVTLSCSPISGHRSVSWYQQTPGQGLQFLFEYFSETQRNKGNFPGRFSGRQFSNSRSEMNVSTLELGDSALYLCASSINANTEAFFGQGTRLTVV.

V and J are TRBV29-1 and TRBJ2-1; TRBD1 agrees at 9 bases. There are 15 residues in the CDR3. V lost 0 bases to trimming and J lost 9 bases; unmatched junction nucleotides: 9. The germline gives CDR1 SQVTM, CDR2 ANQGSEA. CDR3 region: CSVEEVRTGGTEQFF. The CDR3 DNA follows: TGCAGCGTTGAAGAAGTTCGTACAGGGGGCACTGAGCAGTTCTTC.

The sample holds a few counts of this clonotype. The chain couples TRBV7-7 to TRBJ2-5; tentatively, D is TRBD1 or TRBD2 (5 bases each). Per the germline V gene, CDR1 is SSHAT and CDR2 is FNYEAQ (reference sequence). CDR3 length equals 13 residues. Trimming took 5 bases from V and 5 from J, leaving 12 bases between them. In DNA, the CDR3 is TGTGCCAGCAGCGGGGGTAGGCCCGAGACCCAGTACTTC. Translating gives CASSGGRPETQYF.

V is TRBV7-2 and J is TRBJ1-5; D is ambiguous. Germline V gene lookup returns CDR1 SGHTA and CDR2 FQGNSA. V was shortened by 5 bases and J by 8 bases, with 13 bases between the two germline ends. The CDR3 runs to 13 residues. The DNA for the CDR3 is TGTGCCAGCAGCCCTCGAGTTTCGGAGCCCCAGCATTTT. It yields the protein CASSPRVSEPQHF.

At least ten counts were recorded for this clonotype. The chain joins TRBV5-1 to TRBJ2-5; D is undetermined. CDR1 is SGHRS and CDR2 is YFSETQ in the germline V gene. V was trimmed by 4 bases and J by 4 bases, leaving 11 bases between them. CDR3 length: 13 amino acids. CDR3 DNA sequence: TGCGCCAGCAGCGAAATTTCTACAGAGACCCAGTACTTC. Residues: CASSEISTETQYF.

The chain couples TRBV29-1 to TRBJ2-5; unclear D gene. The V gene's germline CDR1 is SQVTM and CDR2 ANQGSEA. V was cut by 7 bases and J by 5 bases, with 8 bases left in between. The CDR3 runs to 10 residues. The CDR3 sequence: CSGQRETQYF. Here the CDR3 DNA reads TGCAGCGGCCAGAGGGAGACCCAGTACTTC.

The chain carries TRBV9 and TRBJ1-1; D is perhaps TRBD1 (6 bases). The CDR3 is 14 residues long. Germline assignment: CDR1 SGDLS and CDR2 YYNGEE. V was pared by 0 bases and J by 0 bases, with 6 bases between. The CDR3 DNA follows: TGTGCCAGCAGCGTAGACAGGGTGAACACTGAAGCTTTCTTT. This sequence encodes CASSVDRVNTEAFF.

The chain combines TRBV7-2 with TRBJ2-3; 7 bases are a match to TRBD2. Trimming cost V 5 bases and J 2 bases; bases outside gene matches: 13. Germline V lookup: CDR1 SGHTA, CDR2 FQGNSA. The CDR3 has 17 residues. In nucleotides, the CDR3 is TGTGCCAGCAGCCCACTCTTGGCGGGGGACCTCACAGATACGCAGTATTTT. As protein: CASSPLLAGDLTDTQYF.

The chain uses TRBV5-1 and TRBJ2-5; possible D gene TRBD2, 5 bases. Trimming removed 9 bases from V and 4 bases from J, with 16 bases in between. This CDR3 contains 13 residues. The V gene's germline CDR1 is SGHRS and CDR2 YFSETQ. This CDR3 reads CATQRGVGETQYF. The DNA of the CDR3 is TGCGCCACCCAACGGGGAGTCGGAGAGACCCAGTACTTC.

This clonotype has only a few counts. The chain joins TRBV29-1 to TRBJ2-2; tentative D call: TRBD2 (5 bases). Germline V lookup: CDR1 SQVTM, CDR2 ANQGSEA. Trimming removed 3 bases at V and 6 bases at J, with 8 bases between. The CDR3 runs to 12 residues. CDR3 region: CSVDWGAGELFF. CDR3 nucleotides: TGCAGCGTTGACTGGGGAGCCGGGGAGCTGTTTTTT.

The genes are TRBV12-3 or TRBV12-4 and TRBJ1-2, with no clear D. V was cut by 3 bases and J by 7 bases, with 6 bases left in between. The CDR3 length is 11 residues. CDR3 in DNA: TGTGCCAGCAGTTTTGTGCGTGGCTACACCTTC. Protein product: CASSFVRGYTF.

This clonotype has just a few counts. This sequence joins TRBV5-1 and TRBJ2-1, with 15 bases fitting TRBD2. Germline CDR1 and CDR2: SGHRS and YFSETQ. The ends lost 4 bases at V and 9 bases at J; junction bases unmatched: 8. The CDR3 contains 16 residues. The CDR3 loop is CASSPGLAGGRPEQFF. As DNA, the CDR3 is TGCGCCAGCAGCCCCGGACTAGCGGGGGGGCGTCCTGAGCAGTTCTTC.

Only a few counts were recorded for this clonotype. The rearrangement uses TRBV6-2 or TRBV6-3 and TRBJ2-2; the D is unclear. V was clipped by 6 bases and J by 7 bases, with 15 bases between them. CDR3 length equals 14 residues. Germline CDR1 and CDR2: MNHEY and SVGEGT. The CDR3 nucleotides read TGTGCCAGCAGGCATCGGGCTCTCAACGGGGAGCTGTTTTTT. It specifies CASRHRALNGELFF.

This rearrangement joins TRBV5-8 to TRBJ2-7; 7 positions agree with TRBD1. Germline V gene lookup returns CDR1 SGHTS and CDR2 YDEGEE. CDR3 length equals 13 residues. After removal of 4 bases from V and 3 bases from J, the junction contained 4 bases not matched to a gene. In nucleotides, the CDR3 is TGTGCCAGCAGCAGGACAGGTTACTACGAGCAGTACTTC. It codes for CASSRTGYYEQYF.

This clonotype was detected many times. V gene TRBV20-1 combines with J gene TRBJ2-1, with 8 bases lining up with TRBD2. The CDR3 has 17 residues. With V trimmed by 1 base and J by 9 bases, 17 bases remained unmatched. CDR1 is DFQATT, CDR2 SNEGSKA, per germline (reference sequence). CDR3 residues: CSARAVAGTPAMGEQFF. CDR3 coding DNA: TGCAGTGCTAGAGCAGTAGCGGGGACGCCCGCAATGGGTGAGCAGTTCTTC.

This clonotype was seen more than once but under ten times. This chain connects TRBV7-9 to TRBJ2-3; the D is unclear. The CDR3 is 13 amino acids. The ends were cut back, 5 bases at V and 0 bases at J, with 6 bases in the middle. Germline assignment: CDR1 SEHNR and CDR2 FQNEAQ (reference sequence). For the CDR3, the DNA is TGTGCCAGCAGCCCGTCTAGCACAGATACGCAGTATTTT. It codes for CASSPSSTDTQYF.

DNA of the CDR3: TGTGCCAGCAGTGATCGGCTACAGGGGACTGAAGCTTTCTTT. This sequence encodes CASSDRLQGTEAFF. The rearrangement joins TRBV6-6 to TRBJ1-1; TRBD1 agrees at 7 bases. With 5 bases clipped from V and 5 bases from J, the junction kept 8 bases outside the gene matches. This CDR3 has 14 amino acids. CDR1 is MNHNY and CDR2 is SVGAGI in the germline V gene (reference sequence).

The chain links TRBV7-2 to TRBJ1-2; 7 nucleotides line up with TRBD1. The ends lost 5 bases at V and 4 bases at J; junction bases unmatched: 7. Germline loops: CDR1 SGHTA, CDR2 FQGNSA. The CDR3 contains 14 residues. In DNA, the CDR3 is TGTGCCAGCAGCCTAGGGACAGTGCCCTATGGCTACACCTTC. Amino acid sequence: CASSLGTVPYGYTF.